These 9 T cell receptor beta chains share one sample of origin, sequenced in a study of beta chain features in type 1 diabetes. Expressed TCRB transcripts were sequenced because the entire RNA isolate underwent reverse transcription. Clones were read by immunoSEQ multiplex PCR, and TCRdb kept only the in-frame ones, dropping some. The sample yields over 120,000 clones, under 11% seen once. The sequenced sample was naive CD4+ T cells from blood. These receptors were taken from a man aged 18 to 29 in good health.

This clone was seen a handful of times. The genes are TRBV7-2 and TRBJ2-2, with TRBD2 matching 9 bases. The CDR3 covers 17 residues. V shed 0 bases, J shed 3 bases, and the junction held 5 bases outside the gene matches. Germline V CDR1 and CDR2: SGHTA, FQGNSA. CDR3 sequence reads: CASSLAPLAGDTGELFF. The CDR3 DNA reads as TGTGCCAGCAGCTTAGCGCCCTTAGCGGGGGACACCGGGGAGCTGTTTTTT.

This clone has only a few counts. V usage is TRBV5-4 and J usage is TRBJ2-1; TRBD2 agrees at 12 bases. Germline V gene data show CDR1 as SGHNT and CDR2 as YYREEE (reference sequence). V shed 6 bases and J 9 bases; nucleotides not matched to a gene: 10. This CDR3 region has 15 residues. This CDR3 reads CASTELAGGQAEQFF. DNA for the CDR3: TGTGCCAGCACGGAGCTAGCGGGGGGGCAGGCTGAGCAGTTCTTC.

CDR3 loop: CASSELKTGGNEQYF. The CDR3 region has the DNA TGTGCCAGCAGTGAATTGAAGACAGGGGGTAACGAGCAGTACTTC. V is TRBV25-1 and J is TRBJ2-7, with TRBD1 matching 9 bases. This CDR3 has 15 amino acids. V lost 1 base to trimming and J lost 5 bases; unmatched junction nucleotides: 6. Germline V lookup: CDR1 MGHDK, CDR2 SYGVNS.

The sample holds a few counts of this clone. The DNA of the CDR3 is TGTGCCAGCAGGGGGGCTGGGGCCATTTACGAGCAGTACTTC. It specifies CASRGAGAIYEQYF. The V and J genes are TRBV28 and TRBJ2-7; a possible D gene is TRBD1 (6 bases). V lost 6 bases and J 4 bases, leaving 16 bases between the germline ends. The length of the CDR3 is 14 residues. From germline, CDR1 is MDHEN and CDR2 SYDVKM.

This sequence joins TRBV5-6 and TRBJ2-7; possibly TRBD1 for D (6 bases). The CDR3 runs 13 residues. Trimming took 5 bases from V and 5 from J, leaving 14 bases between them. Germline V gene sequence: CDR1 SGHDT, CDR2 YYEEEE. In DNA, the CDR3 is TGTGCCAGCAGAAAAACAGGGACCAACGAGCAGTACTTC. It codes for CASRKTGTNEQYF.

This clone was seen a few times. The chain carries TRBV5-1 and TRBJ2-1, with 9 bases lining up with TRBD2. The CDR3 contains 16 residues. Per the germline V gene, CDR1 is SGHRS and CDR2 is YFSETQ. Trimming removed 4 bases from V and 8 bases from J; junction bases left unmatched: 13. The CDR3 coding sequence is TGCGCCAGCAGCCTGGGGGGGGGACTAGCTAGGGATGAGCAGTTCTTC. Protein sequence: CASSLGGGLARDEQFF.

This clone has at least ten counts. J is TRBJ2-5 and V is TRBV4-3; D gene ambiguous. V gave up 0 bases and J gave up 0 bases, with 11 bases separating them. CDR1 is LGHNA, CDR2 YSLEER, per germline. This CDR3 has 16 amino acids. This chain's CDR3 is CASSQDHSRYQETQYF. CDR3 nucleotides: TGCGCCAGCAGCCAAGATCACTCACGGTACCAAGAGACCCAGTACTTC.

The chain employs TRBV30 and TRBJ1-6; 7 bases match TRBD1. J was trimmed by 6 bases and V by 2 bases; bases with no gene match: 7. Germline V gene lookup returns CDR1 GTSNPN and CDR2 SVGIG (reference sequence). This CDR3 has 15 residues. This chain's CDR3 is CAWSLPRQGNSPLHF. The CDR3 DNA reads TGTGCCTGGAGTTTACCCCGACAGGGTAATTCACCCCTCCACTTT. Full variable domain (remainder filled in from reference TRBV30 and TRBJ1-6): SQTIHQWPATLVQPVGSPLSLECTVEGTSNPNLYWYRQAAGRGLQLLFYSVGIGQISSEVPQNLSASRPQDRQFILSSKKLLLSDSGFYLCAWSLPRQGNSPLHFGNGTRLTVT.

This chain uses TRBV10-2 with TRBJ2-2; TRBD2 might be the D (6 bases). The V gene's germline CDR1 is WSHSY and CDR2 SAAADI. The V end lost 0 bases, the J end lost 7 bases, and 9 bases lay between the germline ends. CDR3 length: 14 residues. For the CDR3, the DNA is TGCGCCAGCAGTGAGTCGGTTAGCGGCGGGGAGCTGTTTTTT. Its translation is CASSESVSGGELFF.